The subject of this entry is one T cell receptor (beta chain). Its antigen is as yet unknown. The entry originates in a study of cytomegalovirus exposure and HLA in healthy donors. Study results and limitations: Cytomegalovirus-associated TCR beta chains were listed, numbering 164.

There are 15 residues in the CDR3. V dropped 2 bases and J dropped 0 bases, with 10 bases sitting between them. Per germline, CDR1 MNHEY and CDR2 SVGAGI. PCR employed 60 Vbeta and 13 Jbeta primers. Assay used: immunoSEQ multiplex PCR; TCRdb lists only in-frame clones, some missing. The repertoire holds 100,000 to 150,000 clones, with 73% as singletons. Sequencing used PBMCs. The chain is built from TRBV6-5 and TRBJ1-2; a possible D gene is TRBD1 (5 bases). The clonotype originates from a woman aged 40 to 50 in good health and CMV-seropositive. CDR3 amino acids: CASSYGPTANYGYTF. CDR3 DNA sequence: TGTGCCAGCAGTTACGGTCCGACAGCTAACTATGGCTACACCTTC.